The 8 T cell receptor beta chains below were found in one sample sequenced in a study of blood T cell repertoires in COVID-19. The repertoire was sequenced with immunoSEQ multiplex PCR; TCRdb's copy has only in-frame clones and lacks some. The data hold over 120,000 clones, with 70% to 80% observed a single time. Sequencing was performed on peripheral blood. These receptors were obtained from a woman aged 45-59 years with active or convalescent COVID-19.

V is TRBV10-3 and J is TRBJ2-1; 14 nucleotides match TRBD2. J lost 7 bases, V lost 3 bases, and 2 bases had no gene match. CDR1 and CDR2 (germline): ENHRY, SYGVKD. CDR3 size: 15 residues. CDR3: CAISDWTSGGNEQFF. CDR3 in DNA: TGTGCCATCAGTGACTGGACTAGCGGGGGGAATGAGCAGTTCTTC.

The chain employs TRBV28 and TRBJ2-5; 8 bases agree with TRBD1. This CDR3 has 13 amino acids. V lost 8 bases to trimming and J lost 3 bases; unmatched junction nucleotides: 5. CDR1 and CDR2 (germline): MDHEN, SYDVKM. The CDR3 protein is CASGRTGKETQYF. The DNA for the CDR3 is TGTGCCAGCGGACGGACAGGGAAAGAGACCCAGTACTTC.

This clone came up a few times. At one end the junction does not follow the germline gene, possibly because of a read error. This chain uses TRBV4-2 with TRBJ2-2; tentative D call: TRBD1 (6 bases). CDR3 length: 16 residues. Germline V gene sequence: CDR1 LGHNA, CDR2 YNFKEQ. In DNA, the CDR3 is TGTGCCAGCAGCCTGGAAGGTAGGGGGAACGCCGGGGAGCTGTTTTTT. Protein: CASSLEGRGNAGELFF.

The chain uses TRBV10-2 and TRBJ1-6; 7 bases agree with TRBD1. V gave up 7 bases and J gave up 6 bases; unmatched junction bases: 9. This CDR3 is 15 amino acids long. CDR1 and CDR2 from the germline V gene are WSHSY and SAAADI. In DNA, the CDR3 is TGCGCCAGCACTACAGGGGATTCTCGTAATTCACCCCTCCACTTT. It yields the protein CASTTGDSRNSPLHF.

This chain joins TRBV19 and TRBJ2-5, with 8 bases identical to TRBD2. Losses at the gene ends were 6 bases for V and 4 bases for J; bases not matched to a gene: 10. Germline V CDR1 and CDR2: LNHDA, SQIVND (reference sequence). This CDR3 spans 15 amino acids. CDR3 sequence: CASRVTSVGAETQYF. The CDR3 DNA follows: TGTGCCAGTAGGGTGACTAGCGTCGGGGCAGAGACCCAGTACTTC.

This chain joins TRBV2 and TRBJ2-1; tentatively, D is TRBD1 (7 bases). This CDR3 region has 19 residues. Germline values: CDR1 SNHLY, CDR2 FYNNEI. Deletions cut 2 bases from V and 0 bases from J, with 20 bases between. The CDR3: CASSERAGGLPSSYNEQFF. The DNA for the CDR3 is TGTGCCAGCAGTGAAAGGGCAGGGGGGCTACCTAGCTCCTACAATGAGCAGTTCTTC.

V usage is TRBV19 and J usage is TRBJ2-2; 8 bases align to TRBD2. There are 14 residues in the CDR3. With 7 bases clipped from V and 6 bases from J, the junction kept 7 bases outside the gene matches. From germline, CDR1 is LNHDA and CDR2 SQIVND (reference sequence). DNA of the CDR3: TGTGCCAGTATGGGGACTAGTGGGGCCGGGGAGCTGTTTTTT. Protein product: CASMGTSGAGELFF. The whole variable domain, remainder taken from reference TRBV19 and TRBJ2-2, is DGGITQSPKYLFRKEGQNVTLSCEQNLNHDAMYWYRQDPGQGLRLIYYSQIVNDFQKGDIAEGYSVSREKKESFPLTVTSAQKNPTAFYLCASMGTSGAGELFFGEGSRLTVL.

This clone turned up a few times. The rearrangement links TRBV5-6 to TRBJ1-5; tentatively, D is TRBD1 (5 bases). Deletions cut 2 bases from V and 6 bases from J, with 6 bases between. The CDR3 is 12 amino acids. The germline CDR1 and CDR2 sequences are SGHDT and YYEEEE. The CDR3 protein is CASSLRGQPQHF. Here the CDR3 DNA reads TGTGCCAGCAGCTTAAGGGGTCAGCCCCAGCATTTT.